This T cell receptor beta chain was identified during a study of blood T cell repertoires in COVID-19. Turning to the study itself: T cells, B-cell-depleted T cells, or PBMCs provided the cDNA or gDNA that served as material.

This CDR3 contains 13 residues. J gave up 14 bases and V 5 bases, and 10 bases lay outside the gene matches. Germline assignment: CDR1 SNHLY and CDR2 FYNNEI. Methods used by the authors: Reference gene primer amplification gave nucleated cell count estimates. Here immunoSEQ multiplex PCR was the method, and the copy in TCRdb shows in-frame clones only, minus some. The DNA was the basis for D and trimming; V, J and clone size are from that table. The table lists fewer than 100,000 clones, approximately 86% of them singletons. This chain uses TRBV2 with TRBJ1-2, with TRBD1 identical over 11 bases. The sample taken for sequencing was peripheral blood. This sequence originates from a man aged 50-60 years with acute or convalescent COVID-19. The DNA of the CDR3 is TGTGCCAGCAGTCGACGGGACAGGGGGGGACGGACCTTC. Amino acids: CASSRRDRGGRTF.